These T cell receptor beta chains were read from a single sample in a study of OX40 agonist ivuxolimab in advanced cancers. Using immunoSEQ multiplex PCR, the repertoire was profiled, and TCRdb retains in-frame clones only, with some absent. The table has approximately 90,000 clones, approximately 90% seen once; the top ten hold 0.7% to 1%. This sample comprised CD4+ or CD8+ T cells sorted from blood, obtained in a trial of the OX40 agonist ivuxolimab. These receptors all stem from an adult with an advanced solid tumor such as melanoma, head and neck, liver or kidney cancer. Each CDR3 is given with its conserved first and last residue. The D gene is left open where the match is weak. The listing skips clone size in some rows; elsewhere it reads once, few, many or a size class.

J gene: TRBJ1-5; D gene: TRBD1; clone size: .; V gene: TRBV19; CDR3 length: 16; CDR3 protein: CASSTSDRGFVQPQHF; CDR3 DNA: TGTGCCAGTAGTACATCGGACAGGGGGTTCGTTCAGCCCCAGCATTTT
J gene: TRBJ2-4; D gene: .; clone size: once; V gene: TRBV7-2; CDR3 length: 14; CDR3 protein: CASSLGLQGSIQYF; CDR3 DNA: TGTGCCAGCAGCTTGGGACTACAGGGAAGCATTCAGTACTTC
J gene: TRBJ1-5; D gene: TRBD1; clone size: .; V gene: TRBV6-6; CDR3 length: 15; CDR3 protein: CASSYPGTANQPQHF; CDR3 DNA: TGTGCCAGCAGTTACCCTGGGACAGCGAATCAGCCCCAGCATTTT
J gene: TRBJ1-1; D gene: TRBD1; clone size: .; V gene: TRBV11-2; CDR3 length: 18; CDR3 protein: CASSSIRGQGSGNTEAFF; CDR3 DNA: TGTGCCAGCAGCTCAATACGGGGACAGGGAAGCGGAAACACTGAAGCTTTCTTT
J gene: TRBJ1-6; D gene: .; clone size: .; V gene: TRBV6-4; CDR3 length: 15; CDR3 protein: CASSDSKRTNSPLHF; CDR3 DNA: TGTGCCAGCAGTGACTCGAAGAGGACCAATTCACCCCTCCACTTT
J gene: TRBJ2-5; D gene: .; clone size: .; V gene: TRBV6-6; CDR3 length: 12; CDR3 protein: CASRMAGDTQYF; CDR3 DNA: TGTGCCAGCAGAATGGCAGGAGACACCCAGTACTTC
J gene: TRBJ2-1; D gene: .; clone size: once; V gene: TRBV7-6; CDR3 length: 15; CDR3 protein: CASSRSNVGNNEQFF; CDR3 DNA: TGTGCCAGCAGCAGAAGTAATGTGGGAAACAATGAGCAGTTCTTC
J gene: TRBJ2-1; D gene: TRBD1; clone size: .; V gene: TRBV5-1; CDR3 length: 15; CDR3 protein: CASSLTNLDRGGAFF; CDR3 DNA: TGCGCCAGCAGCTTGACTAACCTGGACAGGGGTGGGGCGTTCTTC
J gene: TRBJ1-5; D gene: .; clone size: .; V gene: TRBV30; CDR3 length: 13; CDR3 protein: CAWSRDSNQPQHF; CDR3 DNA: TGTGCCTGGAGTCGGGACAGCAATCAGCCCCAGCATTTT
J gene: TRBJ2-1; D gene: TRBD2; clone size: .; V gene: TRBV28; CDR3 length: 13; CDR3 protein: CASGAGAYNEQFF; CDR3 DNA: TGTGCCAGCGGTGCGGGGGCCTACAATGAGCAGTTCTTC
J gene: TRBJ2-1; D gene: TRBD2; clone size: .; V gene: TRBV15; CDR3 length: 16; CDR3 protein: CATSAPSGGTYNEQFF; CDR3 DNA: TGTGCCACCAGCGCACCTAGCGGGGGGACTTACAATGAGCAGTTCTTC
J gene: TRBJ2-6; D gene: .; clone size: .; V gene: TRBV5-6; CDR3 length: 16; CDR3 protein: CASSSMAFSGANVLTF; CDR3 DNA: TGTGCCAGCAGCTCAATGGCCTTCTCTGGGGCCAACGTCCTGACTTTC
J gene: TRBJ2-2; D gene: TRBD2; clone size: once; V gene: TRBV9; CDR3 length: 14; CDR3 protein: CASSVHGGTGELFF; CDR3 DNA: TGTGCCAGCAGCGTTCACGGGGGGACCGGGGAGCTGTTTTTT
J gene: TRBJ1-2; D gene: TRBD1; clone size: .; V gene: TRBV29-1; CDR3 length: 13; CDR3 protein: CSVGGTGQNGYTF; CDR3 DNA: TGCAGCGTTGGGGGGACAGGGCAGAATGGCTACACCTTC
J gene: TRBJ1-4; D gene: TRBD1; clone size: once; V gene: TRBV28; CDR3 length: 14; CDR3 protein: CASTTDRAWEKLFF; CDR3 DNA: TGTGCCAGCACCACGGACAGGGCCTGGGAAAAACTGTTTTTT
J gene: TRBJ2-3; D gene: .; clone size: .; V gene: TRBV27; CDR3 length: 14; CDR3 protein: CASSRNGATDTQYF; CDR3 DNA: TGTGCCAGCAGCCGCAACGGGGCGACAGATACGCAGTATTTT
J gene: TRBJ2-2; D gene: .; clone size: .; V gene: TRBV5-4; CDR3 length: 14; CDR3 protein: CASSLGGNTGELFF; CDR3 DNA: TGTGCCAGCAGCTTGGGAGGGAACACCGGGGAGCTGTTTTTT
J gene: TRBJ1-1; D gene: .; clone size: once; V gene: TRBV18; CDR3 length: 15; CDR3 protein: CASSPGAGMNTEAFF; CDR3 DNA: TGTGCCAGCTCACCGGGGGCAGGAATGAACACTGAAGCTTTCTTT
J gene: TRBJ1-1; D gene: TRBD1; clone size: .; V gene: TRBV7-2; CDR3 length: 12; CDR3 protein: CASRQGFTEAFF; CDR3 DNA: TGTGCCAGCAGACAGGGGTTCACTGAAGCTTTCTTT
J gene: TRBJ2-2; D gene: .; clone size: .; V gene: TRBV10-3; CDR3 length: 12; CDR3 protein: CAIAPGTGELFF; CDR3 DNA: TGTGCCATCGCCCCAGGGACCGGGGAGCTGTTTTTT
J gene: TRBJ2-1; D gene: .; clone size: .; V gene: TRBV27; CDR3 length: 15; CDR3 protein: CASSKLSGQSVEQFF; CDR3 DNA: TGTGCCAGCAGTAAACTCTCTGGACAGTCTGTTGAGCAGTTCTTC
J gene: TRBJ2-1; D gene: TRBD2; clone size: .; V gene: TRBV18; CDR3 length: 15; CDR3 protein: CASSPAGTSNNEQFF; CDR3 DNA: TGTGCCAGCTCACCTGCCGGGACTAGTAACAATGAGCAGTTCTTC
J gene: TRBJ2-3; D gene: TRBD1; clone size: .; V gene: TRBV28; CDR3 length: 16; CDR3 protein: CASSTRQGDSTDTQYF; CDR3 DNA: TGTGCCAGCAGTACCAGACAGGGGGACAGCACAGATACGCAGTATTTT
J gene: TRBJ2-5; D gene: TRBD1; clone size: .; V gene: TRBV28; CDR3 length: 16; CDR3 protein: CASSLSTGGVRETQYF; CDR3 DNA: TGTGCCAGCAGTTTATCGACAGGGGGCGTTCGGGAGACCCAGTACTTC
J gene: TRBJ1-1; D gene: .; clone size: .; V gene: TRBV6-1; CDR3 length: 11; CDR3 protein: CASSYETEAFF; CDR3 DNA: TGTGCCAGCAGTTACGAGACTGAAGCTTTCTTT
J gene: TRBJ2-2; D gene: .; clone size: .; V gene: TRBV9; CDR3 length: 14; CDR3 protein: CASRAGGDTGELFF; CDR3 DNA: TGTGCCAGCCGGGCAGGGGGGGACACCGGGGAGCTGTTTTTT
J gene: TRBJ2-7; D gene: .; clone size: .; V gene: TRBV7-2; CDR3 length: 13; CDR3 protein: CASSLARAYEQYF; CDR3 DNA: TGTGCCAGCAGCTTAGCGCGGGCCTACGAGCAGTACTTC
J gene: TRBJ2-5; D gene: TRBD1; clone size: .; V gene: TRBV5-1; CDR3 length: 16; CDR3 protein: CASSHGQGFAKETQYF; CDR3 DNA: TGCGCCAGCAGCCATGGACAGGGGTTCGCAAAAGAGACCCAGTACTTC
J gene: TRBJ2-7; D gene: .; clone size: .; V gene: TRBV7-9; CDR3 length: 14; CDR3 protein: CASSSTSTGYEQYF; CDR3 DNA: TGTGCCAGCAGCTCCACTAGCACTGGCTACGAGCAGTACTTC
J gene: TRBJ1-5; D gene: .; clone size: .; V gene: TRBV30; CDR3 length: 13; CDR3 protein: CAWSLQWDQPQHF; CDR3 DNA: TGTGCCTGGAGTCTGCAGTGGGATCAGCCCCAGCATTTT
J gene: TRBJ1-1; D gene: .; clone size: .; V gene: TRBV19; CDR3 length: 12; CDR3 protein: CASSIDPGEAFF; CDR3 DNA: TGTGCCAGTAGTATAGATCCGGGCGAAGCTTTCTTT
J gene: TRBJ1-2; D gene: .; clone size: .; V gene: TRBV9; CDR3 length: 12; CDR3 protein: CASSVVNYGYTF; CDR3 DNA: TGTGCCAGCAGCGTAGTGAACTATGGCTACACCTTC
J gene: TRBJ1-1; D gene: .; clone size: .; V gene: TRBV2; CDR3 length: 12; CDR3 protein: CASAHRDTEAFF; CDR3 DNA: TGTGCCAGTGCCCACAGGGATACTGAAGCTTTCTTT
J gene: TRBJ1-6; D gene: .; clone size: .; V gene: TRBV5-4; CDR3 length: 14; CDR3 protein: CASSLALRGSPLHF; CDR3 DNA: TGTGCCAGCAGCCTGGCCCTCCGGGGTTCACCCCTCCACTTT
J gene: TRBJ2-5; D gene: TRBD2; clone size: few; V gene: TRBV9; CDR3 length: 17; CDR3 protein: CASSTRDKRGAPETQYF; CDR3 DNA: TGTGCCAGCAGCACCCGAGACAAGCGGGGGGCCCCAGAGACCCAGTACTTC
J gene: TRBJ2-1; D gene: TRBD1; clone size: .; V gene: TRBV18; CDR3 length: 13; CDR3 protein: CASSPPGQGLKFF; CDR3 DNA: TGTGCCAGCTCACCTCCGGGACAGGGCTTGAAGTTCTTC
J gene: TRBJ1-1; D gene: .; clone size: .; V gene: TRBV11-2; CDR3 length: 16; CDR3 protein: CASNHEGGLLNTEAFF; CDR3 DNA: TGTGCCAGCAACCACGAAGGGGGGCTCCTGAACACTGAAGCTTTCTTT
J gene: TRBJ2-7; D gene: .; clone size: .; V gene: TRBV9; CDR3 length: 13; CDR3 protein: CASSLQGWGEQYF; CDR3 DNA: TGTGCCAGCAGCCTACAGGGATGGGGTGAGCAGTACTTC
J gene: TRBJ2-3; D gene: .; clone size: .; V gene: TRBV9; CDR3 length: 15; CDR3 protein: CASSVASRGSDTQYF; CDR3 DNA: TGTGCCAGCAGCGTAGCTTCCAGGGGAAGTGATACGCAGTATTTT
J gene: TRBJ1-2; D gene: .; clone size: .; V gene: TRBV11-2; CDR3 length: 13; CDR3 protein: CASSPQEDYGYTF; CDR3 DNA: TGTGCCAGCAGCCCACAGGAGGACTATGGCTACACCTTC
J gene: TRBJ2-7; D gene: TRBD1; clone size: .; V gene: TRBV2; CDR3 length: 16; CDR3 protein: CASSPTRTGGGHEQYF; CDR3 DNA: TGTGCCAGCAGTCCTACCCGGACAGGGGGCGGCCACGAGCAGTACTTC
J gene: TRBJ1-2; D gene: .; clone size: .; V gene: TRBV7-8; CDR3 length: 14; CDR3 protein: CASSNFDGPYGYTF; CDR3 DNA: TGTGCCAGCAGTAATTTCGACGGACCCTATGGCTACACCTTC
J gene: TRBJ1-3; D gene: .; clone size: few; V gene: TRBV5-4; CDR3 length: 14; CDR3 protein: CASSLAQSGNTIYF; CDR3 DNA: TGTGCCAGCAGCTTGGCCCAGTCTGGAAACACCATATATTTT
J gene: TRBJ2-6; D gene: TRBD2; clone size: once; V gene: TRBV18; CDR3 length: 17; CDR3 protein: CASSPLAGAPGANVLTF; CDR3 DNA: TGTGCCAGCTCACCACTAGCGGGGGCCCCTGGGGCCAACGTCCTGACTTTC
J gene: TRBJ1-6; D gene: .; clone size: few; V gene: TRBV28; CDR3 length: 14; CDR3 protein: CASAGYTNSSPLHF; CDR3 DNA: TGTGCCAGCGCGGGATATACTAATAGTTCACCCCTCCACTTT
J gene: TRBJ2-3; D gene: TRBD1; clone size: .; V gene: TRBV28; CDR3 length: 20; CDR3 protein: CASSLWARGTGTLPTDTQYF; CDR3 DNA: TGTGCCAGCAGTTTATGGGCTCGAGGGACAGGGACCCTGCCCACGGATACGCAGTATTTT
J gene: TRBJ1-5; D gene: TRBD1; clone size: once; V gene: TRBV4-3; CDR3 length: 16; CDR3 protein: CASSQDHRGALGSQHF; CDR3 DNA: TGCGCCAGCAGCCAAGATCACAGGGGGGCCTTAGGGTCCCAGCATTTT
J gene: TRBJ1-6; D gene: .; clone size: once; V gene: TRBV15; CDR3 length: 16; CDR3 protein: CATSTSVAFYNSPLHF; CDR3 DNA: TGTGCCACCAGCACCTCCGTCGCCTTCTATAATTCACCCCTCCACTTT
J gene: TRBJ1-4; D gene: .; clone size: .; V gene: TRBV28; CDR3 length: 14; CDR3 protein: CASSAQATNEKLFF; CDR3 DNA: TGTGCCAGCAGTGCTCAGGCAACTAATGAAAAACTGTTTTTT
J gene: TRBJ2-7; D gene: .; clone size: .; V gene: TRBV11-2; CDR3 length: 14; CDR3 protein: CASSLVTSNHEQYF; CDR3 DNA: TGTGCCAGCAGCTTAGTAACTAGCAACCACGAGCAGTACTTC
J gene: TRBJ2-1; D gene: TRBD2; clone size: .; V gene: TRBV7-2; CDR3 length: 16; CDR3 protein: CASSLAAGGPENEQFF; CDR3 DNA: TGTGCCAGCAGCTTAGCGGCGGGGGGGCCGGAAAATGAGCAGTTCTTC
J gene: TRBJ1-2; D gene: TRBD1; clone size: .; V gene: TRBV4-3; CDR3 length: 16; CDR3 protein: CASSHGFKQGAHGYTF; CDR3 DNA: TGCGCCAGCAGCCACGGATTTAAACAGGGGGCGCATGGCTACACCTTC
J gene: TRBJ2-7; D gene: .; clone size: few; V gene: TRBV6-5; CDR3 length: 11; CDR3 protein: CASIRGAEQYF; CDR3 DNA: TGTGCCAGTATTCGGGGGGCCGAGCAGTACTTC